The TCR beta chain described here comes from a study of cytomegalovirus exposure and HLA in healthy donors. The PCR employed 60 Vbeta primers together with 13 Jbeta primers. Only in-frame clones appear in the TCRdb table, and some are missing; sequencing was by immunoSEQ multiplex PCR. The sample has about 140,000 clones; about 75% are singletons. Sequences were obtained from PBMCs. The origin of this receptor is a man in his forties or fifties in good health and CMV-seronegative.

The CDR3 DNA reads as TGTGCCAGCAGCTTAGTTCCGGGGTCTTCCTACAATGAGCAGTTCTTC. Translated: CASSLVPGSSYNEQFF. The chain links TRBV7-6 to TRBJ2-1, with D possibly TRBD2 on 5 matching bases. V gave up 1 base and J gave up 1 base, with 11 bases separating them. CDR1 SGHVS and CDR2 FNYEAQ come from the germline V gene. The CDR3 totals 16 residues.